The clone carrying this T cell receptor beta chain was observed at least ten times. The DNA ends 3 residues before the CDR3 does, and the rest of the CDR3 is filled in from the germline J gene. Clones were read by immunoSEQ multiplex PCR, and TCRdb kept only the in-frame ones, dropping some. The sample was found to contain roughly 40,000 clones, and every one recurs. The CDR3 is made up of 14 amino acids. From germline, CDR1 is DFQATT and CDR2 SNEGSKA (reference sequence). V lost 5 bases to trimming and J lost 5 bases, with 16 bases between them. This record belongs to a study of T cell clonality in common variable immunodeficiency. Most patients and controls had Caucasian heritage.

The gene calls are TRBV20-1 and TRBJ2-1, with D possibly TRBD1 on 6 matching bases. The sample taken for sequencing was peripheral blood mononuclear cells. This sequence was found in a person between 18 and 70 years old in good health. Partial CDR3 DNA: TGCAGTGCTCCTACACAGGGCGGCCACAATGAG. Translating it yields CSAPTQGGHNE. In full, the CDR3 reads CSAPTQGGHNEQFF.